A single sample is the source of the 17 T cell receptor beta chains below, sequenced in a study of blood T cell repertoires in COVID-19. Sequencing was performed with immunoSEQ multiplex PCR; in TCRdb, only in-frame clones are kept and a portion is missing. The sample comprises some 240,000 clones, 87% of which are singletons, and more than 6% rests with the top ten. The sequenced sample consisted of peripheral blood. All receptors come from a man aged 55 to 70 who had recovered from COVID-19.

This sequence joins TRBV18 and TRBJ2-7; possible D gene TRBD1, 6 bases. Trimming took off 3 bases at V and 0 bases at J, with 12 bases between the two ends. The germline CDR1 and CDR2 sequences are KGHSH and LQKENI. The CDR3 has 15 residues. The DNA for the CDR3 is TGTGCCAGCTCACCGACTTCGGACAGCTCCTACGAGCAGTACGTC. Amino acid sequence: CASSPTSDSSYEQYV.

The chain has TRBV6-5 and TRBJ2-7, with D unresolved. From germline, CDR1 is MNHEY and CDR2 SVGAGI. Trimming took off 5 bases at V and 0 bases at J, with 11 bases between the two ends. The CDR3 has 14 residues. This chain's CDR3 is CASSNWRGSYEQYV. The CDR3 nucleotides are TGTGCCAGCAGTAACTGGAGAGGCTCCTACGAGCAGTACGTC.

This rearrangement joins TRBV11-3 to TRBJ2-3; D gene uncertain. The CDR3 is made up of 15 amino acids. The V end was cut by 2 bases, the J end by 6 bases, with 15 bases between. Germline values: CDR1 SGHNT, CDR2 YENEEA. The CDR3 reads CASSLSSISSDTQYF. The CDR3 DNA is TGTGCCAGCAGCTTAAGTAGTATTTCATCGGATACGCAGTATTTT.

The V gene is TRBV5-1, the J gene TRBJ2-1, with D perhaps TRBD2 (6 bases). The CDR3 consists of 14 residues. V lost 1 base and J lost 10, with 15 bases in between. Germline CDR1 reads SGHRS; CDR2 reads YFSETQ. CDR3 amino acids: CASSLLRGSSEQFF. The CDR3 coding sequence is TGCGCCAGCAGCTTGCTTCGGGGGTCAAGCGAGCAGTTCTTC. The full variable domain, in which reference TRBV5-1 and TRBJ2-1 provide the parts outside the CDR3, is KAGVTQTPRYLIKTRGQQVTLSCSPISGHRSVSWYQQTPGQGLQFLFEYFSETQRNKGNFPGRFSGRQFSNSRSEMNVSTLELGDSALYLCASSLLRGSSEQFFGPGTRLTVL.

The V gene is TRBV18, the J gene TRBJ1-2; 12 nucleotides line up with TRBD1. Per germline, CDR1 KGHSH and CDR2 LQKENI. The CDR3 consists of 15 residues. V shed 4 bases and J 6 bases; nucleotides not matched to a gene: 6. The CDR3 bases are TGTGCCAGCTCACGAGGGACAGGGGGCCTAGATGGCTACACCTTC. As protein: CASSRGTGGLDGYTF.

The chain carries TRBV3-1 (or the pseudogene TRBV3-2) and TRBJ1-1; D is perhaps TRBD1 (6 bases). The CDR3 has 14 residues. Trimming pared 3 bases from V and 6 bases from J, leaving 14 bases between. Germline V gives CDR1 LGHDT, CDR2 YNNKEL (reference sequence). The CDR3 region is CASSHPGRGSEAFF. In DNA, the CDR3 is TGTGCCAGCAGCCATCCGGGCAGGGGCTCTGAAGCTTTCTTT.

In its sample, this clone was seen once. The chain employs TRBV2 and TRBJ1-4, with TRBD1 matching over 9 bases. Germline V lookup: CDR1 SNHLY, CDR2 FYNNEI. This CDR3 contains 14 residues. V lost 5 bases, J lost 9 bases, and 7 bases stayed unmatched. The CDR3 here is CASSSGTGTQKLFF. The CDR3 bases are TGTGCCAGCAGTTCCGGGACAGGGACCCAAAAACTGTTTTTT.

The chain couples TRBV30 to TRBJ1-2, with TRBD1 matching 7 bases. V lost 4 bases, J lost 4 bases, and 9 bases stayed unmatched. Germline V gene lookup returns CDR1 GTSNPN and CDR2 SVGIG (reference sequence). The CDR3 runs to 14 residues. The CDR3 reads CAWTPTGALYGYTF. Written as DNA, the CDR3 is TGTGCCTGGACCCCCACAGGGGCACTCTATGGCTACACCTTC.

This clone was recorded only once. V and J are TRBV2 and TRBJ2-4; tentatively, D is TRBD2 (5 bases). Germline assignment: CDR1 SNHLY and CDR2 FYNNEI. Trimming shortened V by 3 bases and J by 8 bases, and 17 bases separated the two germline ends. This CDR3 is built from 15 residues. Written as DNA, the CDR3 is TGTGCCAGCAGTGATTTAGCGTCGGACTTCGACATTCAGTACTTC. Translation gives CASSDLASDFDIQYF.

This chain links TRBV9 with TRBJ2-6; 8 bases are shared with TRBD1. Trimming at V came to 4 bases and at J to 2 bases, leaving 8 bases not matched to a gene. The length of the CDR3 is 17 residues. CDR1 and CDR2 (germline): SGDLS, YYNGEE. This CDR3 is CASSPRTGWPGANVLTF. In DNA, the CDR3 is TGTGCCAGCAGCCCAAGGACAGGGTGGCCTGGGGCCAACGTCCTGACTTTC.

The V call is TRBV7-9, the J call TRBJ1-5; D is unresolved. Germline values: CDR1 SEHNR, CDR2 FQNEAQ (reference sequence). The V end lost 3 bases, the J end lost 6 bases, and 9 bases lay between the germline ends. The CDR3 has 13 amino acids. In DNA form, the CDR3 reads TGTGCCAGCAGCTTTCTTGAGGGTCAGCCCCAGCATTTT. This translates into CASSFLEGQPQHF. The full variable domain, its missing parts supplied by reference TRBV7-9 and TRBJ1-5, is DTGVSQNPRHKITKRGQNVTFRCDPISEHNRLYWYRQTLGQGPEFLTYFQNEAQLEKSRLLSDRFSAERPKGSFSTLEIQRTEQGDSAMYLCASSFLEGQPQHFGDGTRLSIL.

This chain connects TRBV28 to TRBJ2-5; D remains ambiguous. Deletions cut 3 bases from V and 5 bases from J, with 4 bases between. Germline V CDR1 and CDR2: MDHEN, SYDVKM. The CDR3 is 11 residues long. The CDR3 bases are TGTGCCAGCAGTTTGAGGGAGACCCAGTACTTC. This encodes CASSLRETQYF.

The chain links TRBV11-2 to TRBJ1-2, with TRBD1 matching over 9 bases. CDR3 length equals 13 residues. Germline lookup yields CDR1 SGHAT and CDR2 FQNNGV. J gave up 5 bases and V 5 bases, and 3 bases lay outside the gene matches. As DNA, the CDR3 is TGTGCCAGCAGCCCCGGGACAGGGTATGGCTACACCTTC. Its translation: CASSPGTGYGYTF.

The chain carries TRBV10-1 and TRBJ2-3; 7 bases match TRBD1. The germline V gene encodes CDR1 WNHNN and CDR2 SYGVQD (reference sequence). The CDR3 has 15 amino acids. The V and J ends lost 3 bases and 2 bases, in that order; junction bases with no gene match: 5. CDR3 amino acids: CASSEWDRHTDTQYF. The CDR3 DNA sequence: TGCGCCAGCAGTGAATGGGACAGACACACAGATACGCAGTATTTT.

The chain is built from TRBV5-1 and TRBJ1-1; 10 nucleotides line up with TRBD1. The V gene end was trimmed by 2 bases and the J gene end by 3 bases; junction bases not matched to a gene: 4. The CDR3 contains 15 residues. Germline V gene sequence: CDR1 SGHRS, CDR2 YFSETQ. The CDR3 sequence: CASSFGTGVYTEAFF. The CDR3 DNA reads as TGCGCCAGCAGCTTCGGGACAGGGGTTTACACTGAAGCTTTCTTT.

The chain is built from TRBV10-1 and TRBJ2-2; the D gene is possibly TRBD2 (6 bases). CDR3 length: 14 residues. Germline CDR1 WNHNN, CDR2 SYGVQD (reference sequence). Deletions cut 6 bases from V and 3 bases from J, with 11 bases between. The chain's CDR3 is CASSRDSYTGELFF. CDR3 coding DNA: TGCGCCAGCAGCCGGGACTCCTACACCGGGGAGCTGTTTTTT.

The chain links TRBV30 to TRBJ1-1; D perhaps matches TRBD1 (5 bases). The V end was cut by 2 bases, the J end by 4 bases, with 11 bases between. The length of the CDR3 is 13 residues. Germline V gives CDR1 GTSNPN, CDR2 SVGIG (reference sequence). CDR3 residues: CAWSSRVGTEAFF. Written as DNA, the CDR3 is TGTGCCTGGAGTAGCAGGGTGGGCACTGAAGCTTTCTTT.